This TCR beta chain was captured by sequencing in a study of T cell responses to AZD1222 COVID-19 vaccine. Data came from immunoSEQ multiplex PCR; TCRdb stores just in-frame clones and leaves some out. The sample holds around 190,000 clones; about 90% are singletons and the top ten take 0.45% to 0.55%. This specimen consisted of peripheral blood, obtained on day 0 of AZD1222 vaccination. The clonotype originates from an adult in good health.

The DNA for the CDR3 is TGTGCCAGCAGCCGCCTACAGGGGGGGGTTGGCGAAAAACTGTTTTTT. It codes for CASSRLQGGVGEKLFF. V gene TRBV14 combines with J gene TRBJ1-4; the match to TRBD1 covers 8 bases. From germline, CDR1 is SGHDN and CDR2 FVKESK. The CDR3 loop spans 16 amino acids. The J segment lost 8 bases and the V segment lost 4 bases, leaving 12 bases of the junction unmatched.